Shown below are 4 T cell receptor beta chains from a single sample sequenced in a study of T cell responses to AZD1222 COVID-19 vaccine. Sequenced by immunoSEQ multiplex PCR; TCRdb stores in-frame clones only, minus some. Found here are about 110,000 clones, more than 70% of them singletons; the top ten hold less than 3.5%. This specimen consisted of peripheral blood, obtained on day 0 of AZD1222 vaccination. The receptors were gathered from an adult in good health.

The genes are TRBV28 and TRBJ1-2; D is undetermined. Germline CDR1 is MDHEN and CDR2 is SYDVKM. The CDR3 consists of 12 residues. V was shortened by 7 bases and J by 7 bases, with 13 bases between the two germline ends. CDR3 amino acids: CASTKFVTGYTF. The CDR3 region has the DNA TGTGCCAGCACCAAATTCGTGACTGGCTACACCTTC.

This chain links TRBV5-1 with TRBJ2-7; 9 bases fit TRBD1. The V and J ends lost 7 bases and 2 bases, in that order; junction bases with no gene match: 7. This CDR3 spans 14 amino acids. Germline V gene lookup returns CDR1 SGHRS and CDR2 YFSETQ. The CDR3 loop is CASSQGAGTYEQYF. CDR3 coding DNA: TGCGCCAGCTCACAGGGGGCAGGGACCTACGAGCAGTACTTC.

The J gene is TRBJ2-1, the V gene TRBV19; 12 bases agree with TRBD2. CDR3 size: 15 residues. Trimming took 5 bases from V and 4 from J; bases not matched to a gene: 3. Per germline, CDR1 LNHDA and CDR2 SQIVND (reference sequence). The CDR3 DNA reads as TGTGCCAGTAGTCCACTAGCGGGGGGATACAATGAGCAGTTCTTC. This codes for CASSPLAGGYNEQFF. The whole variable domain, filled in from reference TRBV19 and TRBJ2-1, reads DGGITQSPKYLFRKEGQNVTLSCEQNLNHDAMYWYRQDPGQGLRLIYYSQIVNDFQKGDIAEGYSVSREKKESFPLTVTSAQKNPTAFYLCASSPLAGGYNEQFFGPGTRLTVL.

This chain uses TRBV5-1 with TRBJ2-7; 7 nucleotides match TRBD2. Per germline, CDR1 SGHRS and CDR2 YFSETQ. CDR3 length: 13 amino acids. V lost 4 bases to trimming and J lost 4 bases; unmatched junction nucleotides: 5. For the CDR3, the DNA is TGCGCCAGCAGCATGCGGACTAGTTACGAGCAGTACTTC. As protein: CASSMRTSYEQYF.